These T cell receptor beta chains were read from a single sample in a study of T cells after yellow fever vaccination. TCRdb used MiXCR to reprocess the 5' RACE reads, holding one entry per CDR3 protein. Here the sample spans roughly 110,000 distinct CDR3 sequences, roughly 8.9% being singletons. Sequenced here: CD8+ T cells sorted from PBMCs, sampled 45 days after the yellow fever booster vaccination. The receptors come from a man aged 30-40 years who received the YFV17D yellow fever vaccine. Each CDR3 is given with its conserved first and last residue. D genes are given only for firm matches. Size is stated for part of the rows, as once, few or many counts, or as a class when the clone is expanded.

d_gene	v_gene	abundance	j_gene	CDR3nt	CDR3aa
.	TRBV7-9	few	TRBJ1-5	TGTGCCAGCAGCCCTGCAGATAGCAATCAGCCCCAGCATTTT	CASSPADSNQPQHF
.	TRBV30	many	TRBJ2-7	TGTGCCTGGAGTGGTGGGGGTTACGAGCAGTACTTC	CAWSGGGYEQYF
.	TRBV6-6	many	TRBJ2-1	TGTGCCAGCAGTCTCGGGGATGAGCAGTTCTTC	CASSLGDEQFF
.	TRBV3-1	many	TRBJ2-3	TGTGCCAGCAGCTGGGATAGCGGTGGTTCAGATACGCAGTATTTT	CASSWDSGGSDTQYF
.	TRBV13	many	TRBJ2-7	TGTGCCAGCAGCTTATCAGGGGACGAGCAGTACTTC	CASSLSGDEQYF
TRBD2	TRBV12-3/TRBV12-4	many	TRBJ2-5	TGTGCCAGCAGTTTAGTGGGACTAGCGGGACCCCAAGAGACCCAGTACTTC	CASSLVGLAGPQETQYF
.	TRBV7-9	.	TRBJ2-1	TGTGCCAGCAGCTTAGGACTAGGTGGTGAGCAGTTCTTC	CASSLGLGGEQFF
.	TRBV6-2/TRBV6-3	many	TRBJ2-6	TGTGCCAGCTACCGGGACTCAAACTCTGGGGCCAACGTCCTGACTTTC	CASYRDSNSGANVLTF
TRBD1	TRBV5-1	.	TRBJ2-5	TGCGCCAGCAGCCGGGGACAGGACCAAGAGACCCAGTACTTC	CASSRGQDQETQYF
.	TRBV30	few	TRBJ2-3	TGTGCCTGGAGGTTTTCCGCAGATACGCAGTATTTT	CAWRFSADTQYF
.	TRBV6-5	.	TRBJ2-5	TGTGCCAGCAGTTACCTGGGGGACCAAGAGACCCAGTACTTC	CASSYLGDQETQYF
.	TRBV6-5	few	TRBJ2-5	TGTGCCAGCAGTTACTTAGGGGACGGGGTCCAAGAGACCCAGTACTTC	CASSYLGDGVQETQYF
.	TRBV18	.	TRBJ2-1	TGTGCCAGCTCACCACCGAATTTTGATTTCAATGAGCAGTTCTTC	CASSPPNFDFNEQFF
.	TRBV27	many	TRBJ1-1	TGTGCCAGCAGTTTAGGGGTGGACACTGAAGCTTTCTTT	CASSLGVDTEAFF
.	TRBV11-2	many	TRBJ2-5	TGTGCCAGCAGCTTAGCGGAGACCCAGTACTTC	CASSLAETQYF
TRBD2	TRBV7-8	many	TRBJ2-1	TGTGCCAGCAGCTATGGGGTACTAGCGGCCTACAATGAGCAGTTCTTC	CASSYGVLAAYNEQFF
TRBD2	TRBV7-2	many	TRBJ2-7	TGTGCCAGCAGCTTAGGGCTAGCGGGAGGTTGGTACGAGCAGTACTTC	CASSLGLAGGWYEQYF
.	TRBV3-1	few	TRBJ2-3	TGTGCCAGCAGCCAAGAGCCGTCTACAATAGCTACAGATACGCAGTATTTT	CASSQEPSTIATDTQYF
TRBD2	TRBV27	many	TRBJ2-1	TGTGCCAGCAGTTTAGAACTAGCGGGCGATGAGCAGTTCTTC	CASSLELAGDEQFF
TRBD2	TRBV7-9	few	TRBJ2-7	TGTGCCAGCAGCGACGGGACTAGCTCCTACGAGCAGTACTTC	CASSDGTSSYEQYF
.	TRBV25-1	few	TRBJ2-7	TGTGCCAGCAGTGCTTCTGTAACCTACGAGCAGTACTTC	CASSASVTYEQYF
TRBD1	TRBV7-9	many	TRBJ1-2	TGTGCCAGCAAAGGGGGCGCAGGCTACACCTTC	CASKGGAGYTF
.	TRBV3-1	few	TRBJ1-2	TGTGCCAGCAGCCCTGGCCTGCTCGACTATGGCTACACCTTC	CASSPGLLDYGYTF
.	TRBV4-3	many	TRBJ1-4	TGCGCCAGCAGCCAAGAGATGGGGGATGTGACTAATGAAAAACTGTTTTTT	CASSQEMGDVTNEKLFF
.	TRBV2	.	TRBJ1-3	TGTGCCAGCACTTTAGGACATCCGGGACTGACCTCTGGAAACACCATATATTTT	CASTLGHPGLTSGNTIYF
TRBD2	TRBV5-1	many	TRBJ2-1	TGCGCCAGCATGGAAGGACTAGCGGGAGTTAATGAGCAGTTCTTC	CASMEGLAGVNEQFF
TRBD2	TRBV5-4	few	TRBJ2-1	TGTGCCAGCAGCCGCGACCTAGCGGGAATCGCAGATGAGCAGTTCTTC	CASSRDLAGIADEQFF
TRBD2	TRBV13	.	TRBJ2-5	TGTGCCAGCAGCCTAGGTTCTAGCGGGGGGAACCAAGAGACCCAGTACTTC	CASSLGSSGGNQETQYF
.	TRBV4-2	.	TRBJ2-1	TGTGCCAGCAGCCAACAGGGGGGCCTAGCGGCCAATGAGCAGTTCTTC	CASSQQGGLAANEQFF
.	TRBV4-2	many	TRBJ1-1	TGTGCCAGCAGCCAAGATTCGGGTTCTAACACTGAAGCTTTCTTT	CASSQDSGSNTEAFF
.	TRBV15	many	TRBJ1-4	TGTGCCACCAGCAGTTGGGAGCGGGAGGCTAATGAAAAACTGTTTTTT	CATSSWEREANEKLFF
.	TRBV7-2	many	TRBJ2-3	TGTGCCAGCAGCTTACCTTCGAGCGGGCCTAGCACAGATACGCAGTATTTT	CASSLPSSGPSTDTQYF
.	TRBV25-1	few	TRBJ2-3	TGTGCCAGCAGTGAATGGGGGGAGGCCACAGATACGCAGTATTTT	CASSEWGEATDTQYF
.	TRBV7-2	.	TRBJ2-7	TGTGCCAGCAGTCACAGGGCCAGTTGGGCCGAGCAGTACTTC	CASSHRASWAEQYF
TRBD2	TRBV7-6	many	TRBJ2-1	TGTGCCAGCAGCACCCAGACTAGCGGGTCTTACAATGAGCAGTTCTTC	CASSTQTSGSYNEQFF
TRBD2	TRBV12-3/TRBV12-4	many	TRBJ2-1	TGTGCCAGCAGTTCGAGCGGGACTAGCCGTCATGAGCAGTTCTTC	CASSSSGTSRHEQFF
.	TRBV20-1	many	TRBJ2-7	TGCAGTGCTAGATGGGACTCCTACGAGCAGTACTTC	CSARWDSYEQYF
.	TRBV9	many	TRBJ2-2	TGTGCCAGCAGCGGAGACACCGGGGAGCTGTTTTTT	CASSGDTGELFF
TRBD2	TRBV7-8	few	TRBJ2-1	TGTGCCAGCAGCTTAGAGCCGGCTAGCGGGACCTACAATGAGCAGTTCTTC	CASSLEPASGTYNEQFF
.	TRBV6-5	many	TRBJ1-5	TGTGCCAGCAGTTACGGCCGGAATCAGCCCCAGCATTTT	CASSYGRNQPQHF
.	TRBV21-1	many	TRBJ2-7	TGTGCCAGCAGCAAACCCTACGAGCAGTACTTC	CASSKPYEQYF